The rows below give T cell receptor beta chains drawn from one sample of a study of blood T cell repertoires in COVID-19. Produced via immunoSEQ multiplex PCR; TCRdb's table is partial and in-frame only. This sample carries roughly 25,000 clones, around 86% of them seen once, and the ten largest clones take 8.3%. The sequencing input was peripheral blood. These receptor sequences come from a man aged 50-59 years with active COVID-19. Both conserved end residues are part of each CDR3. The order of the fields is V gene, clone size, CDR3 length, J gene, D gene, CDR3 DNA, CDR3 protein. A D gene is named only where the DNA matches it firmly. Expanded clones get a size class; other rows say once, few or many, or leave the size out.

TRBV27	few	13	TRBJ1-2	NA	TGTGCCAGCCGCCCCCCACAGGTTGGCGGCTACACCTTC	CASRPPQVGGYTF
TRBV15	NA	15	TRBJ1-5	TRBD1	TGTGCCACCAGCCTGGGCGGACAGGTCAATCAGCCCCAGCATTTT	CATSLGGQVNQPQHF
TRBV29-1	few	13	TRBJ2-5	NA	TGCAGCGTTGAACTGGAGAACCAAGAGACCCAGTACTTC	CSVELENQETQYF
TRBV1	NA	18	TRBJ1-5	NA	TGCACCAGCAGCCAAGATAGGCACCGCGGGTCCCGCCGGCAGCCCCAGCATTTT	CTSSQDRHRGSRRQPQHF
TRBV6-5	NA	14	TRBJ2-1	NA	TGTGCCAGCCAGCGGCTCCCTACCTACAATGAGCAGTTCTTC	CASQRLPTYNEQFF
TRBV6-2/TRBV6-3	NA	14	TRBJ2-1	TRBD2	TGTGCCAGCAGTTACCGGGGGGGCCGTAATGAGCAGTTCTTC	CASSYRGGRNEQFF
TRBV2	NA	16	TRBJ2-1	TRBD2	TGTGCCAGCAGTTACACCCAGGGACTAGTTTCCAATGAGCAGTTCTTC	CASSYTQGLVSNEQFF
TRBV3-1/TRBV3-2	NA	14	TRBJ2-3	NA	TGTGCCAGCCGCTCGGAAGGTGGAGGGGATACGCAGTATTTT	CASRSEGGGDTQYF
TRBV6-5	few	15	TRBJ1-3	NA	TGTGCCAGCAAAGAAGGGACACAGTGGGGAAACACCATATATTTT	CASKEGTQWGNTIYF
TRBV3-1/TRBV3-2	NA	16	TRBJ2-1	TRBD2	TGTGCCAGCAGCCCCCGCCTAGCGGGCGCCTACAATGAGCAGTTCTTC	CASSPRLAGAYNEQFF
TRBV7-8	NA	16	TRBJ1-5	NA	TGTGCCAGCACCACAGGGTCAAACGGCGGCAATCAGCCCCAGCATTTT	CASTTGSNGGNQPQHF
TRBV11-3	NA	15	TRBJ2-5	NA	TGTGCCAGCAGCGAATCGCAGGGTCGAGGAGAGACCCAGTACTTC	CASSESQGRGETQYF
TRBV20-1	NA	14	TRBJ2-7	NA	TGCAGTGCTAGTTTCTTAGGGGGCTCCTACGAGCAGTACTTC	CSASFLGGSYEQYF
TRBV18	NA	17	TRBJ2-4	NA	TGTGCCAGCTCACCACTCGGACAGTTCGAGGGCAAAAACATTCAGTACTTC	CASSPLGQFEGKNIQYF
TRBV11-2	NA	17	TRBJ2-1	NA	TGTGCCAGCAGCTTAGCTTGGCGGGACAGCTCCTACAATGAGCAGTTCTTC	CASSLAWRDSSYNEQFF
TRBV7-9	few	15	TRBJ1-6	NA	TGTGCCAGCAGCGCCCGACTCAAAGAGGCTTCACCCCTCCACTTT	CASSARLKEASPLHF
TRBV9	once	13	TRBJ1-1	NA	TGTGCCAGCAGCGCCCTAGAGGGCAGGCCGGCTTTCTTT	CASSALEGRPAFF